This T cell receptor beta chain was identified during a study of cytomegalovirus exposure and HLA in healthy donors. Study outcomes and limitations: Other equally common chains were less clonally expanded than HLA-associated TCR beta chains, a later analysis showed. Of the V segments, some could not be distinguished, including TRBV6-2 and TRBV6-3, and were excluded. Later on, an analysis found that several of the most significant clusters appeared to be linked to common viral pathogens, which included parvovirus B19.

The PCR made use of 60 Vbeta and 13 Jbeta primers. Generated by immunoSEQ multiplex PCR, the TCRdb table keeps only in-frame clones and is missing some. The table records about 180,000 clones, over 70% of them present only once. Worth noting for this clone: Its antigen remains unidentified.

Germline values: CDR1 SGHTA, CDR2 FQGNSA. J was trimmed by 2 bases and V by 5 bases; bases with no gene match: 16. CDR3 length: 18 amino acids. The sequenced material came from PBMCs. This chain uses TRBV7-2 with TRBJ2-5, with 8 bases identical to TRBD2. This TCR was recovered from a man aged 18-30 years in good health and CMV-seronegative. The CDR3 loop reads CASSKQGGTSGYQETQYF. The CDR3 nucleotides are TGTGCCAGCAGCAAGCAGGGAGGAACTAGCGGATATCAAGAGACCCAGTACTTC.